The next 4 T cell receptor beta chains were all read from a single sample in a study of human T cells and chemical hapten exposure. TCRdb recomputed calls from the RACE reads with MiXCR, one row per CDR3 protein. Here the sample spans 34,000 or so distinct CDR3 sequences, 10% being singletons. Time point specified: pre-sensitization, week 0. As for treatment: therapeutic diphenylcyclopropenone sensitization with weekly scalp DPC. Total RNA was isolated from unfractionated whole blood. Here the sequenced sample was whole blood, taken in connection with sensitization to the hapten diphenylcyclopropenone (DPC). The receptors stem from a man aged 50 to 59 with alopecia areata. Some clones in this sample may be carry-over from other donors' samples.

The V and J genes are TRBV29-1 and TRBJ2-1; no definite D call. V lost 3 bases and J lost 0, with 12 bases in between. Germline loops: CDR1 SQVTM, CDR2 ANQGSEA. The CDR3 contains 15 residues. This chain's CDR3 is CSVEETASSYNEQFF. The CDR3 DNA reads as TGCAGCGTTGAGGAGACTGCCAGCTCCTACAATGAGCAGTTCTTC.

This clonotype came up many times. This chain connects TRBV20-1 to TRBJ1-6; tentatively, D is TRBD1 (6 bases). Trimming removed 0 bases from V and 2 bases from J, with 14 bases in between. The CDR3 is 17 amino acids. In germline, CDR1 is DFQATT, CDR2 SNEGSKA (reference sequence). DNA for the CDR3: TGCAGTGCTAGAGATAAGGGCAGGGGCACCTATAATTCACCCCTCCACTTT. Translating gives CSARDKGRGTYNSPLHF.

The sample holds many counts of this clonotype. The chain is built from TRBV6-2 or TRBV6-3 and TRBJ2-1; 8 nucleotides line up with TRBD2. Trimming cost V 5 bases and J 7 bases; bases outside gene matches: 13. Germline-derived CDR1 and CDR2 are MNHEY and SVGEGT. The CDR3 has 16 residues. In nucleotides, the CDR3 is TGTGCCAGCAGTCCGACGGGACTAGTATCTGGGAATGAGCAGTTCTTC. Its translation: CASSPTGLVSGNEQFF.

There are many counts of this clonotype. The chain links TRBV2 to TRBJ2-5; 9 bases map to TRBD1. Germline values: CDR1 SNHLY, CDR2 FYNNEI. The length of the CDR3 is 16 residues. V lost 8 bases, J lost 5 bases, and 15 bases stayed unmatched. CDR3 region: CASAGQGTIRGETQYF. The CDR3 coding sequence is TGTGCCAGCGCGGGACAGGGAACTATCAGGGGTGAGACCCAGTACTTC.